The next 23 T cell receptor beta chains were all read from a single sample in a study of graft-versus-host responses after intestinal transplantation. Their antigens remain unidentified. Measured with immunoSEQ multiplex PCR; TCRdb has only the in-frame clones, and not every one. The sample lists 65,000 to 90,000 clones, less than 95% occurring once. This sample comprised unstimulated CD8+ T cells sorted from spleen or lymph node cells, obtained before transplant. These receptors were collected from a human donor who was the organ donor for an intestinal transplant.

This chain links TRBV9 with TRBJ2-7; D may be TRBD2 (6 bases). The CDR3 runs 15 residues. With 2 bases removed from V and 0 bases from J, the gap between germline ends came to 12 bases. Germline V gene data show CDR1 as SGDLS and CDR2 as YYNGEE. Here the CDR3 reads CASSVQDGSSYEQYF. The CDR3 DNA reads as TGTGCCAGCAGCGTCCAGGACGGGAGCTCCTACGAGCAGTACTTC.

The chain is built from TRBV7-3 and TRBJ2-3, with D perhaps matching TRBD2 (5 bases). Germline V lookup: CDR1 SGHTA, CDR2 FQGTGA. This CDR3 has 15 amino acids. The V end was cut by 0 bases, the J end by 6 bases, with 13 bases between. The DNA of the CDR3 is TGTGCCAGCAGCTTAACTTTTGTCGGGAAGGATACGCAGTATTTT. It is translated as CASSLTFVGKDTQYF.

The gene calls are TRBV11-2 and TRBJ2-1; 11 positions match TRBD2. The germline CDR1 and CDR2 sequences are SGHAT and FQNNGV. The CDR3 sequence is 16 residues long. The junction had 6 bases not matched to a gene; V was cut back by 4 bases and J by 4 bases. The CDR3 coding sequence is TGTGCCAGCAGCTCACTAGCGGGAGAAAGGTACAATGAGCAGTTCTTC. Its translation: CASSSLAGERYNEQFF.

This chain connects TRBV27 to TRBJ2-7; TRBD2 matches at 9 bases. This CDR3 has 14 residues. Germline-derived CDR1 and CDR2 are MNHEY and SMNVEV (reference sequence). The V gene end was trimmed by 2 bases and the J gene end by 6 bases; junction bases not matched to a gene: 5. The CDR3 is CASSLQRGVGEQYF. Here the CDR3 DNA reads TGTGCCAGCAGTTTACAGCGGGGGGTCGGCGAGCAGTACTTC.

The V and J genes are TRBV15 and TRBJ1-1; TRBD1 agrees at 9 bases. This CDR3 spans 14 amino acids. The J segment lost 10 bases and the V segment lost 8 bases, leaving 14 bases of the junction unmatched. Germline V gene lookup returns CDR1 LNHNV and CDR2 YYDKDF (reference sequence). CDR3 coding DNA: TGTGCCACCGTCCGAGACAGGGGGACTCCGAGAGCTTTCTTT. This gives the protein CATVRDRGTPRAFF.

The rearrangement joins TRBV15 to TRBJ2-4; 7 positions match TRBD1. The junction had 3 bases not matched to a gene; V was cut back by 1 base and J by 0 bases. Germline lookup yields CDR1 LNHNV and CDR2 YYDKDF (reference sequence). This CDR3 region has 16 residues. The CDR3 loop is CATSRATGRAKNIQYF. CDR3 in DNA: TGTGCCACCAGCAGAGCGACAGGGCGAGCCAAAAACATTCAGTACTTC.

The rearrangement uses TRBV4-1 and TRBJ2-7; D perhaps matches TRBD2 (5 bases). The germline V and J ends were trimmed by 4 bases and 3 bases, with 16 bases remaining between them. Germline-derived CDR1 and CDR2 are MGHRA and YSYEKL. The CDR3 spans 15 residues. CDR3 region: CASSLSVLGDYEQYF. CDR3 nucleotides: TGCGCCAGCAGCCTTTCGGTACTAGGCGACTACGAGCAGTACTTC.

The CDR3 DNA reads as TGTGCCAGCATTCGGATAACAGCTAACTATGGCTACACCTTC. This codes for CASIRITANYGYTF. The chain joins TRBV2 to TRBJ1-2; unclear D gene. Germline CDR1 and CDR2: SNHLY and FYNNEI. The CDR3 has 14 residues. The germline V and J ends were trimmed by 7 bases and 0 bases, with 12 bases remaining between them. Full variable domain (rest looked up from reference TRBV2 and TRBJ1-2): EPEVTQTPSHQVTQMGQEVILRCVPISNHLYFYWYRQILGQKVEFLVSFYNNEISEKSEIFDDQFSVERPDGSNFTLKIRSTKLEDSAMYFCASIRITANYGYTFGSGTRLTVV.

V is TRBV14 and J is TRBJ2-5; tentative D call: TRBD1 (6 bases). Matching the DNA end better, TRBJ2-7 makes the J call doubtful. The CDR3 is 16 amino acids. The germline CDR1 and CDR2 sequences are SGHDN and FVKESK. The CDR3 region is CASSQVTGIRKYEQYF. DNA for the CDR3: TGTGCCAGCAGCCAAGTTACAGGGATACGAAAGTACGAGCAGTACTTC.

The chain is built from TRBV19 and TRBJ2-7; 8 bases are a match to TRBD1. The CDR3 loop spans 12 amino acids. The germline gives CDR1 LNHDA, CDR2 SQIVND (reference sequence). The trim removed 8 bases at V and 4 bases at J, leaving 4 bases unmatched. CDR3 nucleotides: TGTGCCAGTGGACAGGGTATATACGAGCAGTACTTC. The encoded protein is CASGQGIYEQYF.

The chain is built from TRBV29-1 and TRBJ2-1; 10 nucleotides line up with TRBD2. Germline V gives CDR1 SQVTM, CDR2 ANQGSEA. The CDR3 is 13 residues long. The CDR3 sequence is CGAGTSELSEQFF. The CDR3, as DNA: TGCGGCGCCGGGACTAGCGAGTTGAGTGAGCAGTTCTTC.

Only a few counts were recorded for this clone. The rearrangement uses TRBV19 and TRBJ2-7; 11 bases fit TRBD2. J gave up 6 bases and V 3 bases, and 7 bases lay outside the gene matches. From germline, CDR1 is LNHDA and CDR2 SQIVND (reference sequence). This CDR3 region has 15 residues. CDR3 nucleotide sequence: TGTGCCAGTAGTATCGCTAGCGGGGGGTTCTCCGAGCAGTACTTC. Translating gives CASSIASGGFSEQYF.

The rearrangement links TRBV2 to TRBJ2-1; possible D gene TRBD1, 6 bases. Trimming stripped 4 bases from V and 5 bases from J, with 12 bases between. CDR1 SNHLY and CDR2 FYNNEI come from the germline V gene. This CDR3 spans 14 amino acids. CDR3 nucleotides: TGTGCCAGCAGTGGGGGGCTTTTACACAATGAGCAGTTCTTC. Its protein is CASSGGLLHNEQFF. The entire variable domain, with the rest obtained from reference TRBV2 and TRBJ2-1, is as follows: EPEVTQTPSHQVTQMGQEVILRCVPISNHLYFYWYRQILGQKVEFLVSFYNNEISEKSEIFDDQFSVERPDGSNFTLKIRSTKLEDSAMYFCASSGGLLHNEQFFGPGTRLTVL.

The chain uses TRBV6-5 and TRBJ1-1; D remains unclear. Trimming cost V 5 bases and J 1 base, with 8 bases left between them. This CDR3 has 13 amino acids. Germline V gene lookup returns CDR1 MNHEY and CDR2 SVGAGI. Here the CDR3 reads CASSLDGNTEAFF. In DNA form, the CDR3 reads TGTGCCAGCAGTCTGGACGGGAACACTGAAGCTTTCTTT.

This chain connects TRBV9 to TRBJ1-2; no clear D. Trimming left V 3 bases short and J 6 bases short, with 21 bases between. The CDR3 runs 16 residues. In germline, CDR1 is SGDLS, CDR2 YYNGEE. The CDR3 sequence is CASSARAGPQSHGYTF. The CDR3 nucleotides read TGTGCCAGCAGCGCCCGCGCCGGGCCCCAAAGTCATGGCTACACCTTC. Full variable domain (rest looked up from reference TRBV9 and TRBJ1-2): DSGVTQTPKHLITATGQRVTLRCSPRSGDLSVYWYQQSLDQGLQFLIQYYNGEERAKGNILERFSAQQFPDLHSELNLSSLELGDSALYFCASSARAGPQSHGYTFGSGTRLTVV.

This chain connects TRBV5-1 to TRBJ1-5; a weak D match, TRBD1 (5 bases). CDR3 length equals 15 residues. The V end was cut by 3 bases, the J end by 6 bases, with 16 bases between. CDR1 is SGHRS and CDR2 is YFSETQ in the germline V gene. CDR3 residues: CASSSRGLRGQPQHF. The DNA of the CDR3 is TGCGCCAGCAGCTCAAGGGGCCTTAGGGGTCAGCCCCAGCATTTT.

In the case of this clone: The same CDR3 can be traced to other DNA sequences in this sample. The chain uses TRBV6-5 and TRBJ2-7; either TRBD1 or TRBD2 may fit D (5 bases each). Looked up from germline, CDR1 is MNHEY and CDR2 is SVGAGI. V lost 0 bases and J 3 bases, leaving 6 bases between the germline ends. The CDR3 consists of 13 residues. DNA for the CDR3: TGTGCCAGCAGTTACTCGAGGGGCTACGAGCAGTACTTC. This sequence encodes CASSYSRGYEQYF.

Regarding this clone: The sample carries other DNA sequences with the same CDR3. J is TRBJ2-1 and V is TRBV2; D might be TRBD2 (6 bases). Trimming shortened V by 3 bases and J by 2 bases, and 11 bases separated the two germline ends. The CDR3 totals 15 residues. Per the germline V gene, CDR1 is SNHLY and CDR2 is FYNNEI. The CDR3 loop reads CASSEEGRPYNEQFF. The CDR3 bases are TGTGCCAGCAGTGAGGAGGGGAGGCCCTACAATGAGCAGTTCTTC.

The chain recombines TRBV5-5 with TRBJ1-5, with TRBD1 as a possible D gene (6 bases). Trimming took off 3 bases at V and 0 bases at J, with 13 bases between the two ends. CDR1 SGHKS and CDR2 YYEKEE come from the germline V gene (reference sequence). The CDR3 length is 16 residues. In DNA, the CDR3 is TGTGCCAGCAGCTGGGGGGCAGACTATAGCAATCAGCCCCAGCATTTT. Protein: CASSWGADYSNQPQHF.

The chain has TRBV6-1 and TRBJ2-7; no clear D gene. Germline loops: CDR1 MNHNS, CDR2 SASEGT. This CDR3 comprises 14 residues. The V and J ends lost 1 base and 2 bases respectively, with 9 bases between them. DNA of the CDR3: TGTGCCAGCAGTGAAGGTCGCCAAGCCTACGAGCAGTACTTC. Translated, it gives CASSEGRQAYEQYF.

The chain links TRBV6-1 to TRBJ2-7; TRBD2 agrees at 8 bases. The CDR3 runs to 15 residues. Germline assignment: CDR1 MNHNS and CDR2 SASEGT. The J segment lost 2 bases and the V segment lost 3 bases, leaving 6 bases of the junction unmatched. The CDR3 bases are TGTGCCAGCAGTGAGTCTCCGGGACTAGCCTACGAGCAGTACTTC. Protein: CASSESPGLAYEQYF.

V usage is TRBV4-1 and J usage is TRBJ2-1, with D perhaps TRBD2 (6 bases). Per germline, CDR1 MGHRA and CDR2 YSYEKL. This CDR3 region has 18 residues. The germline V and J ends were trimmed by 4 bases and 6 bases, with 25 bases remaining between them. CDR3 sequence reads: CASSRLGADTTEGNEQFF. The CDR3 DNA reads as TGCGCCAGCAGCCGTCTAGGTGCTGACACTACGGAGGGCAATGAGCAGTTCTTC.

The rearrangement uses TRBV19 and TRBJ1-2; 7 nucleotides agree with TRBD1. This CDR3 is built from 14 residues. Germline V gene sequence: CDR1 LNHDA, CDR2 SQIVND (reference sequence). The junction had 6 bases not matched to a gene; V was cut back by 5 bases and J by 3 bases. CDR3 DNA: TGTGCCAGTAGTGGAGGGACAGCCTACTATGGCTACACCTTC. It codes for CASSGGTAYYGYTF.